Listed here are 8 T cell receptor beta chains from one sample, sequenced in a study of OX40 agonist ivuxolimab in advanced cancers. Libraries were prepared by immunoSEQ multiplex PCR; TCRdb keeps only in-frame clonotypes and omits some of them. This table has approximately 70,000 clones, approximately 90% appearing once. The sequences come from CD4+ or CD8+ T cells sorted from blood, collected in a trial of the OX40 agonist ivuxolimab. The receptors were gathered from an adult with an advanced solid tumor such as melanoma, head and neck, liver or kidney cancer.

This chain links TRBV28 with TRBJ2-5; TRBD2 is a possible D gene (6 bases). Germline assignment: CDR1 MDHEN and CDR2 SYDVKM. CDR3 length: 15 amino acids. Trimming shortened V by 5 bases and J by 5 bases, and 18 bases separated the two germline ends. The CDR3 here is CASSPPILGGETQYF. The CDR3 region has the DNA TGTGCCAGCAGTCCGCCCATACTAGGAGGGGAGACCCAGTACTTC.

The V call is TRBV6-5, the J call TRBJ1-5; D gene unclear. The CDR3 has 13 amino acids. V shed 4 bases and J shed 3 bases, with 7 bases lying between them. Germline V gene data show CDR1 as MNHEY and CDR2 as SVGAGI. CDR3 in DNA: TGTGCCAGCAGTTCACGTTCCAATCAGCCCCAGCATTTT. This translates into CASSSRSNQPQHF.

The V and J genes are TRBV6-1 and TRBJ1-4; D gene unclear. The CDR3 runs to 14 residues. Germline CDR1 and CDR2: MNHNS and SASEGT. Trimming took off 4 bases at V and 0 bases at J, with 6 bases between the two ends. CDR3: CASSVAATNEKLFF. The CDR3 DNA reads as TGTGCCAGCAGTGTGGCTGCAACTAATGAAAAACTGTTTTTT.

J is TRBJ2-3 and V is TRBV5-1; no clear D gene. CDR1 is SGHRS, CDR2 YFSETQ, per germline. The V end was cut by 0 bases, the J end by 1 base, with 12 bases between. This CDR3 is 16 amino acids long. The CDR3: CASSLARGVGTDTQYF. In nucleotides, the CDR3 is TGCGCCAGCAGCTTGGCCCGAGGTGTTGGCACAGATACGCAGTATTTT.

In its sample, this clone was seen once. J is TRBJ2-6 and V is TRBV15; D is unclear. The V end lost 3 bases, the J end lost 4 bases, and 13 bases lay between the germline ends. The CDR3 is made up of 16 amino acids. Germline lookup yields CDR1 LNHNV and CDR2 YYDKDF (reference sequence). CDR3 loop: CATSSPVRGGANVLTF. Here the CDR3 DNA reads TGTGCCACCAGCAGTCCCGTCAGAGGCGGGGCCAACGTCCTGACTTTC.

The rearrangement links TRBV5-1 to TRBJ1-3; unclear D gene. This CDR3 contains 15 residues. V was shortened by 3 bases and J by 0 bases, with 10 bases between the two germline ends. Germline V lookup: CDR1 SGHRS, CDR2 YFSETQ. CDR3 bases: TGCGCCAGCAGCTCAGACGCCCACTCTGGAAACACCATATATTTT. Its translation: CASSSDAHSGNTIYF.

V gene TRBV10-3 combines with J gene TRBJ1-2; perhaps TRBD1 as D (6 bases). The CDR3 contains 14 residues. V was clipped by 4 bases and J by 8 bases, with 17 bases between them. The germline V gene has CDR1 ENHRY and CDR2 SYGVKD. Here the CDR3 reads CAISGGGPVWGYTF. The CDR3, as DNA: TGTGCCATCAGTGGTGGGGGCCCGGTGTGGGGCTACACCTTC.

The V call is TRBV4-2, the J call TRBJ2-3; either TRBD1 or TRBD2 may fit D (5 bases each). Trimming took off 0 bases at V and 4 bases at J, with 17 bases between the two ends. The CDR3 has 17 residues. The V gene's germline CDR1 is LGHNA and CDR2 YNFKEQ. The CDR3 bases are TGTGCCAGCAGCCAAGAAACTAGTGGGGGTGGGCCAGATACGCAGTATTTT. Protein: CASSQETSGGGPDTQYF.